Described below is a single T cell receptor beta chain sequence and its context. Repertoires were generated with immunoSEQ multiplex PCR, while TCRdb's copy carries only in-frame clones and drops some. The table has approximately 260,000 clones, about four fifths seen once. This record belongs to a study of blood T cell repertoires in COVID-19. In the study overall: Researchers got acute and convalescent COVID-19 samples from the United States, Italy and Spain. From T cells, B-cell-depleted T cells, or PBMCs came the material, which was cDNA or gDNA.

Trimming pared 5 bases from V and 4 bases from J, leaving 16 bases between. The germline CDR1 and CDR2 sequences are SGHVS and FNYEAQ. The CDR3 spans 15 residues. The sample taken for sequencing was peripheral blood. This sequence was found in a woman older than 75 with acute or convalescent COVID-19. The chain has TRBV7-6 and TRBJ2-3; possible D gene TRBD1, 7 bases. The CDR3 spells CASSPRQGGPDTQYF. CDR3 nucleotides: TGTGCCAGCAGCCCCAGGCAGGGGGGACCAGATACGCAGTATTTT.